The 26 T cell receptor beta chains below all came from one sample that was sequenced in a study of blood T cell repertoires in COVID-19. Produced via immunoSEQ multiplex PCR; TCRdb's table is partial and in-frame only. The sample contains 250,000 or so clones, around nine tenths of which appear only once. Sample: PBMCs or T cells enriched from blood (not recorded which). The receptor set was obtained from a young woman who had been exposed to COVID-19.

This clone appeared once. The chain carries TRBV5-1 and TRBJ2-2; D gene unclear. Trimming took 4 bases from V and 6 from J, leaving 10 bases between them. This CDR3 has 13 residues. The germline V gene has CDR1 SGHRS and CDR2 YFSETQ. CDR3 region: CASSLYTSGELFF. The CDR3 DNA follows: TGCGCCAGCAGCCTTTACACGTCCGGGGAGCTGTTTTTT.

The chain carries TRBV5-1 and TRBJ2-7; tentatively, D is TRBD2 (5 bases). The CDR3 is made up of 14 amino acids. Trimming removed 4 bases from V and 0 bases from J, with 11 bases in between. Looked up from germline, CDR1 is SGHRS and CDR2 is YFSETQ. The CDR3 DNA reads TGCGCCAGCAGCGGCAGTAGCGTCTCCTACGAGCAGTACTTC. Translating gives CASSGSSVSYEQYF.

J is TRBJ1-4 and V is TRBV5-1; perhaps TRBD1 as D (5 bases). Germline CDR1 and CDR2: SGHRS and YFSETQ. Trimming left V 4 bases short and J 0 bases short, with 13 bases between. The CDR3 length is 16 residues. In DNA, the CDR3 is TGCGCCAGCAGCCCGCAGGGAGGTCCAACTAATGAAAAACTGTTTTTT. This gives the protein CASSPQGGPTNEKLFF.

The J gene is TRBJ2-1, the V gene TRBV5-4, with 13 nucleotides matching TRBD2. Germline V CDR1 and CDR2: SGHNT, YYREEE (reference sequence). The CDR3 spans 16 residues. The J segment lost 8 bases and the V segment lost 4 bases, leaving 9 bases of the junction unmatched. CDR3 residues: CASSLGLAGEVDEQFF. Here the CDR3 DNA reads TGTGCCAGCAGCCTTGGACTAGCGGGGGAGGTAGATGAGCAGTTCTTC.

The chain uses TRBV7-9 and TRBJ2-7, with 9 bases fitting TRBD2. Trimming cost V 1 base and J 7 bases; bases outside gene matches: 11. In germline, CDR1 is SEHNR, CDR2 FQNEAQ (reference sequence). This CDR3 is 16 amino acids long. CDR3 in amino acids: CASSLGGGGRAGEQYF. In nucleotides, the CDR3 is TGTGCCAGCAGCTTAGGGGGAGGCGGGAGGGCCGGGGAGCAGTACTTC.

The chain carries TRBV5-1 and TRBJ2-3, with 13 bases fitting TRBD2. Trimming cost V 2 bases and J 4 bases; bases outside gene matches: 1. Germline V gives CDR1 SGHRS, CDR2 YFSETQ. The CDR3 extends over 15 amino acids. Here the CDR3 reads CASSLTSGRADTQYF. The CDR3 region has the DNA TGCGCCAGCAGCTTAACTAGCGGGAGGGCAGATACGCAGTATTTT.

This sequence joins TRBV19 and TRBJ2-1, with 11 bases that match TRBD2. The CDR3 length is 15 residues. Trimming cost V 8 bases and J 2 bases; bases outside gene matches: 5. The germline V gene has CDR1 LNHDA and CDR2 SQIVND (reference sequence). As DNA, the CDR3 is TGTGCCAGTGGTGGGACTAGCGGTACCTACAATGAGCAGTTCTTC. Protein: CASGGTSGTYNEQFF.

This rearrangement joins TRBV5-1 to TRBJ2-2; 8 nucleotides match TRBD1. Germline V CDR1 and CDR2: SGHRS, YFSETQ. Unmatched junction bases numbered 6, after V lost 4 bases and J lost 7 bases. CDR3 size: 14 residues. CDR3 loop: CASSQTGEGGELFF. CDR3 sequence (DNA): TGCGCCAGCAGCCAGACAGGGGAAGGCGGGGAGCTGTTTTTT.

The chain employs TRBV28 and TRBJ1-5; 8 nucleotides match TRBD1. The trim removed 6 bases at V and 3 bases at J, leaving 10 bases unmatched. Germline V gene lookup returns CDR1 MDHEN and CDR2 SYDVKM. This CDR3 is built from 16 residues. The CDR3 DNA reads as TGTGCCAGCAGGGGGACCAGGGGGCGAGCCAATCAGCCCCAGCATTTT. Encoded protein: CASRGTRGRANQPQHF.

The V and J genes are TRBV19 and TRBJ1-5, with D maybe TRBD1 (6 bases). The V gene lost 5 bases and the J gene lost 0 bases, with 11 bases spanning the gap. Germline CDR1 LNHDA, CDR2 SQIVND (reference sequence). The CDR3 is made up of 15 amino acids. The CDR3 bases are TGTGCCAGTAGTCGTGGGGGCGCTAGCAATCAGCCCCAGCATTTT. This gives the protein CASSRGGASNQPQHF.

V is TRBV6-5 and J is TRBJ1-1; 7 bases are shared with TRBD1. Trimming took 5 bases from V and 4 from J; bases not matched to a gene: 7. Germline lookup yields CDR1 MNHEY and CDR2 SVGAGI. This CDR3 contains 14 residues. The CDR3 region is CASSRGTEGTEAFF. The CDR3 coding sequence is TGTGCCAGCAGTAGAGGGACAGAGGGCACTGAAGCTTTCTTT.

Only one count was recorded for this clone. In DNA, the CDR3 is TGTGCCAGCAGTGACAGGGGGTATAATTCACCCCTCCACTTT. Translation: CASSDRGYNSPLHF. This chain uses TRBV2 with TRBJ1-6; TRBD1 matches 7 bases. This CDR3 is built from 14 residues. With V trimmed by 3 bases and J by 4 bases, 0 bases remained unmatched. CDR1 and CDR2 from the germline V gene are SNHLY and FYNNEI.

This sequence joins TRBV5-4 and TRBJ2-3; TRBD2 agrees at 12 bases. CDR1 SGHNT and CDR2 YYREEE come from the germline V gene (reference sequence). The CDR3 consists of 16 residues. Unmatched junction bases numbered 6, after V lost 3 bases and J lost 4 bases. CDR3 amino acids: CASSSRLAGEADTQYF. CDR3 bases: TGTGCCAGCAGCTCCCGACTAGCGGGAGAAGCAGATACGCAGTATTTT.

The chain combines TRBV11-2 with TRBJ1-4, with 9 nucleotides matching TRBD1. Germline V gives CDR1 SGHAT, CDR2 FQNNGV. The J segment lost 7 bases and the V segment lost 0 bases, leaving 6 bases of the junction unmatched. The CDR3 is 16 residues long. CDR3 sequence: CASSLDLGQGGEKLFF. DNA for the CDR3: TGTGCCAGCAGCTTAGATCTGGGACAGGGAGGTGAAAAACTGTTTTTT.

This chain links TRBV7-9 with TRBJ2-5; D is undetermined. The CDR3 contains 13 residues. Germline CDR1 reads SEHNR; CDR2 reads FQNEAQ (reference sequence). Trimming left V 3 bases short and J 5 bases short, with 10 bases between. CDR3 protein: CASSFYESETQYF. The CDR3 DNA reads TGTGCCAGCAGCTTTTATGAGAGCGAGACCCAGTACTTC. Filled out from reference TRBV7-9 and TRBJ2-5, the complete variable domain reads DTGVSQNPRHKITKRGQNVTFRCDPISEHNRLYWYRQTLGQGPEFLTYFQNEAQLEKSRLLSDRFSAERPKGSFSTLEIQRTEQGDSAMYLCASSFYESETQYFGPGTRLLVL.

V gene TRBV4-1 combines with J gene TRBJ2-3; TRBD1 matches 9 bases. V lost 4 bases and J lost 1; bases outside the gene matches: 3. This CDR3 is 15 amino acids long. Germline V gene lookup returns CDR1 MGHRA and CDR2 YSYEKL. In nucleotides, the CDR3 is TGCGCCAGCAGCCTGACAGGGGGTGGCACAGATACGCAGTATTTT. As protein: CASSLTGGGTDTQYF.

The V call is TRBV7-6, the J call TRBJ1-5; the match to TRBD1 covers 9 bases. There are 18 residues in the CDR3. The V and J ends lost 2 bases and 2 bases, in that order; junction bases with no gene match: 10. Per germline, CDR1 SGHVS and CDR2 FNYEAQ. The CDR3 here is CASSLYSGQGRRNQPQHF. The DNA of the CDR3 is TGTGCCAGCAGCTTATATTCGGGACAGGGTAGGCGCAATCAGCCCCAGCATTTT.

This chain connects TRBV2 to TRBJ1-1; a weak D match, TRBD1 (5 bases). Germline V lookup: CDR1 SNHLY, CDR2 FYNNEI. This CDR3 is built from 13 residues. Trimming removed 5 bases at V and 2 bases at J, with 9 bases between. Here the CDR3 reads CASSSTGNTEAFF. Written as DNA, the CDR3 is TGTGCCAGCAGTAGTACAGGAAACACTGAAGCTTTCTTT.

The gene calls are TRBV9 and TRBJ1-1; no clear D gene. Trimming took off 0 bases at V and 4 bases at J, with 13 bases between the two ends. The germline CDR1 and CDR2 sequences are SGDLS and YYNGEE. The CDR3 consists of 15 residues. As DNA, the CDR3 is TGTGCCAGCAGCGTAGGTGGAGGGATGGGCACTGAAGCTTTCTTT. Protein: CASSVGGGMGTEAFF. The full variable domain, completed using reference TRBV9 and TRBJ1-1, is DSGVTQTPKHLITATGQRVTLRCSPRSGDLSVYWYQQSLDQGLQFLIQYYNGEERAKGNILERFSAQQFPDLHSELNLSSLELGDSALYFCASSVGGGMGTEAFFGQGTRLTVV.

The chain couples TRBV9 to TRBJ2-5, with 8 positions matching TRBD1. The germline V gene has CDR1 SGDLS and CDR2 YYNGEE. V lost 2 bases to trimming and J lost 4 bases; unmatched junction nucleotides: 10. The CDR3 totals 16 residues. The CDR3 coding sequence is TGTGCCAGCAGCGTTGGACAGGGAATAACAGTAGAGACCCAGTACTTC. Translation gives CASSVGQGITVETQYF.

V usage is TRBV19 and J usage is TRBJ2-1; 15 nucleotides align to TRBD2. Trimming cost V 5 bases and J 3 bases; bases outside gene matches: 11. The CDR3 consists of 19 residues. The germline V gene encodes CDR1 LNHDA and CDR2 SQIVND (reference sequence). CDR3 in DNA: TGTGCCAGTAGTCTCGGACTAGCGGGAGGGCCGGCGGTCTACAATGAGCAGTTCTTC. As protein: CASSLGLAGGPAVYNEQFF.

V and J are TRBV4-1 and TRBJ1-4; D uncertain. Trimming took off 5 bases at V and 2 bases at J, with 18 bases between the two ends. CDR1 is MGHRA, CDR2 YSYEKL, per germline. The CDR3 extends over 17 amino acids. The CDR3 nucleotides read TGCGCCAGCAGCTATTACCTGGAGACTCCCACTAATGAAAAACTGTTTTTT. Encoded protein: CASSYYLETPTNEKLFF.

The rearrangement links TRBV29-1 to TRBJ1-2; D is unresolved. Looked up from germline, CDR1 is SQVTM and CDR2 is ANQGSEA. This CDR3 is 12 amino acids long. The V and J ends lost 4 bases and 5 bases respectively, with 11 bases between them. The CDR3 coding sequence is TGCAGCGTTGGTGGGCCGCAGTATGGCTACACCTTC. Its protein is CSVGGPQYGYTF.

This sequence joins TRBV6-5 and TRBJ1-1; unclear D gene. The germline V gene has CDR1 MNHEY and CDR2 SVGAGI. The CDR3 is 15 amino acids. Trimming removed 0 bases at V and 1 base at J, with 9 bases between. CDR3 nucleotide sequence: TGTGCCAGCAGTTACTCGGGTAACAGGAACACTGAAGCTTTCTTT. This sequence encodes CASSYSGNRNTEAFF.

V and J are TRBV5-1 and TRBJ2-1, with 8 positions matching TRBD1. Unmatched junction bases numbered 5, after V lost 0 bases and J lost 3 bases. Germline V gene data show CDR1 as SGHRS and CDR2 as YFSETQ. CDR3 length equals 16 residues. For the CDR3, the DNA is TGCGCCAGCAGCTTGGCTTTGGACAGGGTCTACAATGAGCAGTTCTTC. It yields the protein CASSLALDRVYNEQFF.

The chain joins TRBV5-1 to TRBJ2-3; 12 bases fit TRBD2. Germline CDR1 and CDR2: SGHRS and YFSETQ. There are 15 residues in the CDR3. The J segment lost 4 bases and the V segment lost 5 bases, leaving 5 bases of the junction unmatched. The CDR3 DNA sequence: TGCGCCAGCAGAGAGACTAGCGGGAGTTCAGATACGCAGTATTTT. Residues: CASRETSGSSDTQYF.